A single sample is the source of the 22 T cell receptor beta chains below, sequenced in a study of shared clonotypes between healthy human individuals. Produced via immunoSEQ multiplex PCR; TCRdb's table is partial and in-frame only. The table has roughly 760,000 clones, 74% seen once; the top ten hold about 1.7%. The sequenced sample consisted of memory CD4+ T cells sorted from blood. Subset: CD45RA-negative fraction. The receptor source for this set is a woman in her twenties or thirties in good health.

The CDR3 is CASSDMDRGGNEQFF. The CDR3, as DNA: TGTGCCAGCAGTGACATGGACAGGGGTGGCAATGAGCAGTTCTTC. V gene TRBV6-4 combines with J gene TRBJ2-1; 9 nucleotides line up with TRBD1. Trimming removed 2 bases from V and 6 bases from J; junction bases left unmatched: 5. CDR3 length equals 15 residues. Germline V gene lookup returns CDR1 MRHNA and CDR2 SNTAGT.

As to this clone: The same CDR3 can be traced to other DNA sequences in this sample. This chain uses TRBV6-4 with TRBJ2-1, with 11 bases matching TRBD2. This CDR3 spans 13 amino acids. Germline CDR1 and CDR2: MRHNA and SNTAGT. J lost 9 bases, V lost 3 bases, and 1 base had no gene match. The CDR3: CASSETSGSEQFF. The CDR3 DNA follows: TGTGCCAGCAGTGAAACTAGCGGGAGTGAGCAGTTCTTC.

The J gene is TRBJ2-2, the V gene TRBV27, with D possibly matching TRBD1 (6 bases). Germline V gives CDR1 MNHEY, CDR2 SMNVEV (reference sequence). The CDR3 runs 13 residues. The CDR3 DNA reads TGTCCCCGTCGAGGGGGGAACACCGGGGAGCTGTTTTTT. Translating gives CPRRGGNTGELFF.

This chain links TRBV28 with TRBJ1-2; 12 positions match TRBD1. Germline values: CDR1 MDHEN, CDR2 SYDVKM. J was trimmed by 5 bases and V by 3 bases; bases with no gene match: 4. The CDR3 runs 15 residues. For the CDR3, the DNA is TGTGCCAGCAGTTTGGGGACAGGGGGCAGGTATGGCTACACCTTC. It codes for CASSLGTGGRYGYTF.

The J gene is TRBJ2-3, the V gene TRBV20-1; 7 nucleotides line up with TRBD2. Germline V CDR1 and CDR2: DFQATT, SNEGSKA (reference sequence). This CDR3 contains 11 residues. CDR3 residues: CRGTNTDTQYF. DNA for the CDR3: TGCAGGGGGACTAACACAGATACGCAGTATTTT.

Concerning this clone: Additional DNA sequences in this sample encode the identical CDR3. The chain joins TRBV28 to TRBJ2-3, with TRBD2 identical over 10 bases. The CDR3 is 16 residues long. After removal of 2 bases from V and 2 bases from J, the junction contained 4 bases not matched to a gene. Per the germline V gene, CDR1 is MDHEN and CDR2 is SYDVKM. CDR3 nucleotides: TGTGCCAGCAGTTTACTAGCGGGAGTTCCCACAGATACGCAGTATTTT. Translating it yields CASSLLAGVPTDTQYF.

The chain joins TRBV10-3 to TRBJ2-1; D might be TRBD1 (5 bases). CDR3 length equals 15 residues. Germline V gives CDR1 ENHRY, CDR2 SYGVKD. The V end was cut by 3 bases, the J end by 7 bases, with 16 bases between. In nucleotides, the CDR3 is TGTGCCATCAGTGAACGGCAGGGCTTGGAGAATGAGCAGTTCTTC. This sequence encodes CAISERQGLENEQFF.

On this clone itself: This CDR3 is also generated by other DNA sequences in the sample. This sequence joins TRBV19 and TRBJ1-2; TRBD1 might be the D (5 bases). The length of the CDR3 is 14 residues. V was cut by 3 bases and J by 2 bases, with 10 bases left in between. CDR1 is LNHDA, CDR2 SQIVND, per germline (reference sequence). For the CDR3, the DNA is TGTGCCAGTAGTATCGGGACGGAAAACTATGGCTACACCTTC. Protein: CASSIGTENYGYTF.

This clone was seen more than once but under ten times. The chain employs TRBV7-6 and TRBJ2-3; the match to TRBD2 covers 9 bases. The CDR3 is made up of 20 amino acids. V dropped 0 bases and J dropped 0; count of bases not matched to a gene: 13. Germline values: CDR1 SGHVS, CDR2 FNYEAQ. The CDR3 DNA is TGTGCCAGCAGCTTAGCCGGTTTGAATCCACTAGCGGGCAGCACAGATACGCAGTATTTT. Protein product: CASSLAGLNPLAGSTDTQYF.

This chain connects TRBV6-1 to TRBJ1-6; TRBD1 might be the D (6 bases). The CDR3 covers 13 residues. Trimming shortened V by 3 bases and J by 9 bases, and 9 bases separated the two germline ends. Germline CDR1 and CDR2: MNHNS and SASEGT. The CDR3 coding sequence is TGTGCCAGCAGTGAGAGGGGGGTTTCACCCCTCCACTTT. Residues: CASSERGVSPLHF.

This rearrangement joins TRBV6-6 to TRBJ1-4, with D possibly TRBD1 on 5 matching bases. Per the germline V gene, CDR1 is MNHNY and CDR2 is SVGAGI (reference sequence). V lost 6 bases and J 8 bases, leaving 10 bases between the germline ends. The CDR3 is 12 residues long. The CDR3 loop reads CASSRAGEKLFF. The CDR3 DNA sequence: TGTGCCAGCAGCAGGGCCGGGGAAAAACTGTTTTTT.

The sample holds a few counts of this clone. V gene TRBV28 combines with J gene TRBJ2-1, with 8 bases identical to TRBD1. The V gene end was trimmed by 9 bases and the J gene end by 5 bases; junction bases not matched to a gene: 18. This CDR3 has 17 amino acids. Germline V lookup: CDR1 MDHEN, CDR2 SYDVKM. The chain's CDR3 is CASTLEFGTGSNNEQFF. The CDR3 DNA reads TGTGCCAGTACTCTTGAGTTCGGGACAGGCAGTAACAATGAGCAGTTCTTC.

This clone was seen a handful of times. The chain recombines TRBV28 with TRBJ2-1, with D perhaps TRBD2 (6 bases). The CDR3 is 13 residues long. In germline, CDR1 is MDHEN, CDR2 SYDVKM. Trimming took off 7 bases at V and 5 bases at J, with 12 bases between the two ends. The CDR3 nucleotides read TGTGCCAGCAAGGGCGGGATTAACAATGAGCAGTTCTTC. Its protein is CASKGGINNEQFF.

The chain joins TRBV19 to TRBJ1-6; D gene unclear. V was shortened by 9 bases and J by 6 bases, with 9 bases between the two germline ends. The CDR3 is 12 amino acids. The germline V gene encodes CDR1 LNHDA and CDR2 SQIVND (reference sequence). CDR3 in DNA: TGTGCCAGCCGGGCGCCTAATTCACCCCTCCACTTT. It translates to CASRAPNSPLHF.

In this sample, this clone turned up once. The chain couples TRBV2 to TRBJ2-7; the D gene could be TRBD1 or TRBD2 (5 bases each). Germline CDR1 SNHLY, CDR2 FYNNEI. The CDR3 runs 14 residues. V shed 6 bases and J shed 3 bases, with 15 bases lying between them. The CDR3 loop reads CASSLRGALYEQYF. Here the CDR3 DNA reads TGTGCCAGCAGCCTGAGGGGTGCCCTCTACGAGCAGTACTTC.

This chain uses TRBV19 with TRBJ1-1; D is ambiguous. Germline V gives CDR1 LNHDA, CDR2 SQIVND (reference sequence). V lost 5 bases, J lost 0 bases, and 7 bases lay in between. There are 13 residues in the CDR3. The DNA of the CDR3 is TGTGCCAGTAGTGCGAACCTGAACACTGAAGCTTTCTTT. Translated: CASSANLNTEAFF.

CDR3 DNA sequence: TGTGCCAGCAGCCTACTACGCTACAATGAGCAGTTCTTC. Encoded protein: CASSLLRYNEQFF. The chain joins TRBV11-2 to TRBJ2-1; D not resolved. Per germline, CDR1 SGHAT and CDR2 FQNNGV. The CDR3 consists of 13 residues. The V and J ends lost 5 bases and 3 bases respectively, with 8 bases between them.

The gene calls are TRBV25-1 and TRBJ2-7, with no clear D. The CDR3 extends over 16 amino acids. Germline V gives CDR1 MGHDK, CDR2 SYGVNS. Trimming removed 4 bases from V and 5 bases from J, with 21 bases in between. CDR3 nucleotides: TGTGCCAGCAGTGCCCAGGACGGACCTCAGAATCACGAGCAGTACTTC. This translates into CASSAQDGPQNHEQYF.

The DNA for the CDR3 is TGTGCCAGTAGTACCCCCAACGGGACTCCTCAGTATTTT. Translation: CASSTPNGTPQYF. The chain employs TRBV19 and TRBJ2-3, with a tentative D call TRBD2 (6 bases). CDR1 is LNHDA and CDR2 is SQIVND in the germline V gene (reference sequence). V gave up 4 bases and J gave up 12 bases, with 17 bases separating them. The CDR3 sequence is 13 residues long.

Comments on this clone: The same CDR3 can be traced to other DNA sequences in this sample. The chain recombines TRBV29-1 with TRBJ2-1; D is possibly TRBD1 or TRBD2 (6 bases each). CDR1 and CDR2 (germline): SQVTM, ANQGSEA. This CDR3 region has 14 residues. The V gene lost 4 bases and the J gene lost 0 bases, with 10 bases spanning the gap. CDR3 nucleotide sequence: TGCAGCGTTGGAGGGGGGAGCTCCTACAATGAGCAGTTCTTC. It is translated as CSVGGGSSYNEQFF.

This clone was recorded a few times. One end of the junction varies from germline; a read error may be responsible. This rearrangement joins TRBV2 to TRBJ1-1; D perhaps matches TRBD1 (5 bases). CDR1 and CDR2 from the germline V gene are SNHLY and FYNNEI. The CDR3 is 12 residues long. CDR3 sequence: CASSEALRGILF. CDR3 in DNA: TGTGCCAGCAGTGAAGCGCTTCGGGGGATTTTATTT. The full variable domain, with the rest looked up from reference TRBV2 and TRBJ1-1, is EPEVTQTPSHQVTQMGQEVILRCVPISNHLYFYWYRQILGQKVEFLVSFYNNEISEKSEIFDDQFSVERPDGSNFTLKIRSTKLEDSAMYFCASSEALRGILFGQGTRLTVV.

This chain connects TRBV19 to TRBJ1-2, with D possibly TRBD1 on 6 matching bases. This CDR3 has 15 amino acids. Looked up from germline, CDR1 is LNHDA and CDR2 is SQIVND (reference sequence). Trimming took 3 bases from V and 0 from J, leaving 11 bases between them. CDR3 bases: TGTGCCAGTAGTATCGGTACAGGGCCTAACTATGGCTACACCTTC. It encodes CASSIGTGPNYGYTF.